This T cell receptor (beta chain) was recorded in a study of radiotherapy plus CTLA-4 blockade in lung cancer. Study in general: Objective responses arose in about 18% of patients, and 25% to 40% experienced disease control.

The repertoire was sequenced with immunoSEQ multiplex PCR; TCRdb's copy has only in-frame clones and lacks some. The table includes about 30,000 clones, less than 85% detected once. There are 16 residues in the CDR3. Germline CDR1 reads SGHDN; CDR2 reads FVKESK. V was pared by 4 bases and J by 1 base, with 4 bases of the junction left unmatched. General observations from the study: TCR clones originating in tumors grew in number in blood after radiotherapy plus ipilimumab. Reportedly, early blood T cell clone dynamics best predicted response, with interferon-beta.

This clone has more than one count but fewer than ten. Its antigen is not known. The sequence came from a human donor with non-small cell lung cancer who had stable disease on radiotherapy plus ipilimumab. The specimen comprised peripheral blood, sampled from a patient treated with radiotherapy plus ipilimumab. The J gene is TRBJ2-6, the V gene TRBV14, with 7 nucleotides matching TRBD1. The CDR3 sequence is CASSPKTGSGANVLTF. CDR3 nucleotides: TGTGCCAGCAGCCCTAAGACAGGGTCTGGGGCCAACGTCCTGACTTTC.